These T cell receptor beta chains were read from a single sample in a study of T cell responses to AZD1222 COVID-19 vaccine. Clones were read by immunoSEQ multiplex PCR, and TCRdb kept only the in-frame ones, dropping some. The sample yields over 200,000 clones, about 95% seen once. The material was peripheral blood, obtained 28 days after the second dose of the MenACWY control vaccine. Source of these receptors: an adult who received the MenACWY meningococcal vaccine as a control. Each CDR3 is given with its conserved first and last residue. D genes are given only for firm matches.

j_gene: TRBJ2-5; v_gene: TRBV3-1/TRBV3-2; d_gene: TRBD2; CDR3nt: TGTGCCAGCAGCCGCTTGCGGGAGGGGCAAGAGACCCAGTACTTC; CDR3aa: CASSRLREGQETQYF
j_gene: TRBJ2-7; v_gene: TRBV18; d_gene: .; CDR3nt: TGTGCCAGCTCACCGGCAGACTCCTACGAGCAGTACTTC; CDR3aa: CASSPADSYEQYF
j_gene: TRBJ1-2; v_gene: TRBV5-4; d_gene: TRBD1; CDR3nt: TGTGCCAGCAGCGTACCGGGACAGCCGGGCCTGGGCTACACCTTC; CDR3aa: CASSVPGQPGLGYTF
j_gene: TRBJ2-7; v_gene: TRBV28; d_gene: TRBD2; CDR3nt: TGTGCCAGTCAGCCCAGCGGGACCCCCTACGAGCAGTACTTC; CDR3aa: CASQPSGTPYEQYF
j_gene: TRBJ1-1; v_gene: TRBV20-1; d_gene: .; CDR3nt: TGCAGTGCTAAGGCGGACAGCTTCTTT; CDR3aa: CSAKADSFF
j_gene: TRBJ1-3; v_gene: TRBV28; d_gene: TRBD1; CDR3nt: TGTGCCAGCAGCCCCGGGACAGGGACTTACTCTGGAAACACCATATATTTT; CDR3aa: CASSPGTGTYSGNTIYF
j_gene: TRBJ2-1; v_gene: TRBV28; d_gene: TRBD2; CDR3nt: TGTGCCAGCGGGACTAGCGGGAAATACAATGAGCAGTTCTTC; CDR3aa: CASGTSGKYNEQFF
j_gene: TRBJ1-5; v_gene: TRBV28; d_gene: .; CDR3nt: TGTGCCAGCAGTTTAGAGGGAGGGGGACCGGGGGTCCAGCCCCAGCATTTT; CDR3aa: CASSLEGGGPGVQPQHF
j_gene: TRBJ1-1; v_gene: TRBV25-1; d_gene: .; CDR3nt: TGTGCCAGCAGTTCCCCCGACAGCTCGGCTGAAGCTTTCTTT; CDR3aa: CASSSPDSSAEAFF
j_gene: TRBJ1-5; v_gene: TRBV28; d_gene: TRBD1; CDR3nt: TGTGCCAGCAGTTTATGGGGACAGGGCCGCAATCAGCCCCAGCATTTT; CDR3aa: CASSLWGQGRNQPQHF
j_gene: TRBJ1-1; v_gene: TRBV7-2; d_gene: TRBD1; CDR3nt: TGTGCCAGCAGCTTAGGACAGGGGGCTGAAGCTTTCTTT; CDR3aa: CASSLGQGAEAFF
j_gene: TRBJ2-7; v_gene: TRBV6-5; d_gene: .; CDR3nt: TGTGCCAGCACACCCTCCTCTCCCCTCTACGAGCAGTACTTC; CDR3aa: CASTPSSPLYEQYF
j_gene: TRBJ2-7; v_gene: TRBV29-1; d_gene: TRBD2; CDR3nt: TGCAGCGTAGGACTAGCGGGAGTAGAGCAGTACTTC; CDR3aa: CSVGLAGVEQYF
j_gene: TRBJ2-3; v_gene: TRBV30; d_gene: TRBD2; CDR3nt: TGTGCCTGGAGTACGGGGGGATACACAGATACGCAGTATTTT; CDR3aa: CAWSTGGYTDTQYF
j_gene: TRBJ2-7; v_gene: TRBV7-2; d_gene: .; CDR3nt: TGTGCCAGCGAGCCCGGTGGCGGGTACCACGAGCAGTACTTC; CDR3aa: CASEPGGGYHEQYF
j_gene: TRBJ1-2; v_gene: TRBV6-5; d_gene: .; CDR3nt: TGTGCCAGCAGGGGCACATCGGGGGGCTACACCTTC; CDR3aa: CASRGTSGGYTF
j_gene: TRBJ1-3; v_gene: TRBV5-6; d_gene: .; CDR3nt: TGTGCCAGCAGCTTGCGAGGGGCAGGAGGAAACACCATATATTTT; CDR3aa: CASSLRGAGGNTIYF
j_gene: TRBJ1-4; v_gene: TRBV4-2; d_gene: .; CDR3nt: TGTGCCAGCAGCCAAGATGGTAGCCTCGCGACTAATGAAAAACTGTTTTTT; CDR3aa: CASSQDGSLATNEKLFF
j_gene: TRBJ1-4; v_gene: TRBV9; d_gene: .; CDR3nt: TGTGCCAGCAGCCCCACCAGGGGCGTCACTAATGAAAAACTGTTTTTT; CDR3aa: CASSPTRGVTNEKLFF
j_gene: TRBJ2-5; v_gene: TRBV5-6; d_gene: .; CDR3nt: TGTGCCAGCAGCTTGGACCCCAGAAAAGAGACCCAGTACTTC; CDR3aa: CASSLDPRKETQYF
j_gene: TRBJ2-2; v_gene: TRBV28; d_gene: TRBD2; CDR3nt: TGTGCCAGCAGGGGCGCGGGGGGGAAATACACCGGGGAGCTGTTTTTT; CDR3aa: CASRGAGGKYTGELFF